This T cell receptor beta chain was recovered during a study of blood T cells in healthy people across ages. The study, taken as a whole, reports: Donor CMV status was unknown, possibly confounding expanded clonotype changes. Per-million-T-cell TCR beta diversity fell roughly linearly with age.

CDR1 is DFQATT and CDR2 is SNEGSKA in the germline V gene (reference sequence). The CDR3 contains 13 residues. Trimming took 3 bases from V and 5 from J, leaving 13 bases between them. This clonotype turned up a few times. Its antigen is not identified. A J-beta primer mix and a sample-barcoded 5' primer were used in a second PCR of about 7 to 11 cycles. One entry per CDR3 protein, called by TCRdb with MiXCR from the 5' RACE reads. The repertoire has 750,000 or so distinct CDR3 sequences, 25% of them found once; the top ten carry under 10%. This sample was also put to use in a study of T cells of mothers and their children. That report adds: Slightly higher but non-significant overlap marked related mother-child pairs versus unrelated pairs.

Sequencing input: blood. The chain has TRBV20-1 and TRBJ2-5, with D unresolved. The source is a boy between 5 and 17 years old in good health. The CDR3 sequence is CSASRFSRETQYF. Written as DNA, the CDR3 is TGCAGTGCTAGTCGTTTCAGCCGGGAGACCCAGTACTTC.